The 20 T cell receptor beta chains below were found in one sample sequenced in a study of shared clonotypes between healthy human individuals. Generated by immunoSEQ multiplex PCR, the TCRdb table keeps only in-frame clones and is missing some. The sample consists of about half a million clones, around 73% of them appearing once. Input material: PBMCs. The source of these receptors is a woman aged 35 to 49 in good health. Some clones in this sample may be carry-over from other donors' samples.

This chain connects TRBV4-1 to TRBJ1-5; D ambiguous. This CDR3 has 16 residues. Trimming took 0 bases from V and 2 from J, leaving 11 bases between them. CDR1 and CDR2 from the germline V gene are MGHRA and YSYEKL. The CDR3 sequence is CASSQDGGIGNQPQHF. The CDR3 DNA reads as TGCGCCAGCAGCCAAGATGGAGGAATTGGCAATCAGCCCCAGCATTTT.

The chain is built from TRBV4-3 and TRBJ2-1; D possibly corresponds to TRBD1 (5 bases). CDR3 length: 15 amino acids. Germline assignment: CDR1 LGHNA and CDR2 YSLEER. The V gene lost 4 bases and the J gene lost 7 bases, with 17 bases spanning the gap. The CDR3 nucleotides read TGCGCCAGCAGCCTACAAGGGGCCTTGGGTAATGAGCAGTTCTTC. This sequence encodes CASSLQGALGNEQFF.

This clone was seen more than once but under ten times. CDR3 loop: CASSLWASGRQLEETQYF. Here the CDR3 DNA reads TGTGCCAGCAGTTTATGGGCTAGCGGGCGACAATTGGAAGAGACCCAGTACTTC. The chain combines TRBV28 with TRBJ2-5, with 8 positions matching TRBD2. V shed 0 bases and J 3 bases; nucleotides not matched to a gene: 12. CDR1 is MDHEN, CDR2 SYDVKM, per germline. The CDR3 sequence is 18 residues long.

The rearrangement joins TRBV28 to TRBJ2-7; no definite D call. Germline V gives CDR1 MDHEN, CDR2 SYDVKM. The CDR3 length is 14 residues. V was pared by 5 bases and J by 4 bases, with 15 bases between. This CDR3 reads CASSETYLGYEQYF. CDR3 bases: TGTGCCAGCAGTGAGACTTATTTAGGGTACGAGCAGTACTTC.

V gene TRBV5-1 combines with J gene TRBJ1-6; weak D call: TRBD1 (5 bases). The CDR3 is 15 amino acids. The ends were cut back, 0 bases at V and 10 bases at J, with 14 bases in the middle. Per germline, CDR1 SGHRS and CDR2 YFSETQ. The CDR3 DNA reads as TGCGCCAGCAGCTTGGGGGGCCCGGAGGGCTCACCCCTCCACTTT. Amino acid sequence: CASSLGGPEGSPLHF.

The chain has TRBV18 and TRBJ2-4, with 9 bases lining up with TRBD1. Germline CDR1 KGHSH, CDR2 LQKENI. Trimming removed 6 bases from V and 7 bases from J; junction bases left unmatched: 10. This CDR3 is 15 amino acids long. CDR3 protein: CASSDPGQGRNIQYF. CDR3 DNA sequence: TGTGCCAGCTCCGATCCGGGACAGGGTAGGAACATTCAGTACTTC.

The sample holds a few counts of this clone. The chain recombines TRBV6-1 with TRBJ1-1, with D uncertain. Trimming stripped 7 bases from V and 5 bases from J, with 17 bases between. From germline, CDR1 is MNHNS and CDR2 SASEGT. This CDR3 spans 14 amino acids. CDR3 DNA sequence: TGTGCCAGCAAACCCCGGGAGAGAGGGACTGAAGCTTTCTTT. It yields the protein CASKPRERGTEAFF.

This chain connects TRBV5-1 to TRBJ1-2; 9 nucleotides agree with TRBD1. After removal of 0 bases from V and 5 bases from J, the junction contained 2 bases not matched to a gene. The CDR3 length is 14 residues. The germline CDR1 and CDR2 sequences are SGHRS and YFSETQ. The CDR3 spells CASSLDGQGYGYTF. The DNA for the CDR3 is TGCGCCAGCAGCTTGGACGGACAGGGGTATGGCTACACCTTC.

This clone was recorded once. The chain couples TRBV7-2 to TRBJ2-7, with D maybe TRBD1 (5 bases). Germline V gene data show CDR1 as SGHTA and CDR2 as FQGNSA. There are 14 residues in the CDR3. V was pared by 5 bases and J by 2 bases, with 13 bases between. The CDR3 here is CASSGDFRAYEQYF. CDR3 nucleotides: TGTGCCAGCAGCGGAGATTTCAGGGCCTACGAGCAGTACTTC.

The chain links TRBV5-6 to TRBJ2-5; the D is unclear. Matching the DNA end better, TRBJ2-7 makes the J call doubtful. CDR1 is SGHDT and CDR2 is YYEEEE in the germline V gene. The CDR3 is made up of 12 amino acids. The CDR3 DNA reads TGTGCCAGCAGCTTGAGGAGCTACGAGCAGTACTTC. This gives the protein CASSLRSYEQYF.

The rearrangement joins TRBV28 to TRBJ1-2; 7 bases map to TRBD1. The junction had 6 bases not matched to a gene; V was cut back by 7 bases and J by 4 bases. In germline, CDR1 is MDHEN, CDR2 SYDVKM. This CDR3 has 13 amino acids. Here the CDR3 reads CASTVGDSYGYTF. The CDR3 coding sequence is TGTGCCAGCACCGTCGGGGACAGCTATGGCTACACCTTC.

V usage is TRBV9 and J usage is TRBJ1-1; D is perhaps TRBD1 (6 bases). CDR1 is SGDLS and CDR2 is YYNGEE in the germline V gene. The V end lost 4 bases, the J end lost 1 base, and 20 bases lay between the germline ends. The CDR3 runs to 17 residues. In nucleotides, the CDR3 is TGTGCCAGCAGCTCCCCCCGGGGGGGGGCGAGGAACACTGAAGCTTTCTTT. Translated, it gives CASSSPRGGARNTEAFF.

CDR3 residues: CASTPRRYEQYF. For the CDR3, the DNA is TGTGCCAGCACCCCCCGCCGTTACGAGCAGTACTTC. The chain carries TRBV6-1 and TRBJ2-7, with D unclear. This CDR3 comprises 12 residues. Germline assignment: CDR1 MNHNS and CDR2 SASEGT. V dropped 7 bases and J dropped 4 bases, with 11 bases sitting between them.

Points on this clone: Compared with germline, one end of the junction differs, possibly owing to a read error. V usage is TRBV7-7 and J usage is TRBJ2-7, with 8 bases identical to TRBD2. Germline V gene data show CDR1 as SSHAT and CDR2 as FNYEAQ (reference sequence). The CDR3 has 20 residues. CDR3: CASSFLGGDRGRPLSYEQYF. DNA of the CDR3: TGTGCTAGCAGCTTCTTGGGGGGAGACCGCGGGAGGCCCCTCTCCTACGAGCAGTACTTC.

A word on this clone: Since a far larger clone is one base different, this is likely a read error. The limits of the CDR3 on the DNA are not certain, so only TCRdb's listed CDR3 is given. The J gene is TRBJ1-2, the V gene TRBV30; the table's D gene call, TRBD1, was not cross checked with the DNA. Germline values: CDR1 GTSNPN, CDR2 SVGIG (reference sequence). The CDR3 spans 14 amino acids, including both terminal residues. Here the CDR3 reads CACRQGAPFYGCTF.

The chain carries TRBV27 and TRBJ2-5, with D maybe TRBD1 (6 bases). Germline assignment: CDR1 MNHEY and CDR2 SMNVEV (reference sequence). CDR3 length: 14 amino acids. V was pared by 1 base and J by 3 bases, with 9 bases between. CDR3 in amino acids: CASSLWDNKETQYF. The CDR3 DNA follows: TGTGCCAGCAGTTTATGGGACAACAAAGAGACCCAGTACTTC.

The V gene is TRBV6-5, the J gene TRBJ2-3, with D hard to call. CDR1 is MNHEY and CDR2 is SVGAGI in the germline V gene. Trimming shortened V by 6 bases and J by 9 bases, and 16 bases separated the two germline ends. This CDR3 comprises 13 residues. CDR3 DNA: TGTGCCAGCAGCCCCGACCCGGCGAGGACGCAGTATTTT. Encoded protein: CASSPDPARTQYF.

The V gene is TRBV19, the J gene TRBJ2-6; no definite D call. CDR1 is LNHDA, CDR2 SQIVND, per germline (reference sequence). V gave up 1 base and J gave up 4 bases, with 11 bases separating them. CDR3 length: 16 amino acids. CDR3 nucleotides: TGTGCCAGTAGTATAGTGAGCGCATCAGGGGCCAACGTCCTGACTTTC. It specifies CASSIVSASGANVLTF.

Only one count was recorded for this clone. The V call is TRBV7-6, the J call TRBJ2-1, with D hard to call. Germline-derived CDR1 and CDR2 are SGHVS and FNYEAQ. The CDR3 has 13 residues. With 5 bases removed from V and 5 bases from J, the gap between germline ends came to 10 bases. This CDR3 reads CASSPGPHNEQFF. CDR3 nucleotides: TGTGCCAGCAGCCCCGGGCCCCACAATGAGCAGTTCTTC.

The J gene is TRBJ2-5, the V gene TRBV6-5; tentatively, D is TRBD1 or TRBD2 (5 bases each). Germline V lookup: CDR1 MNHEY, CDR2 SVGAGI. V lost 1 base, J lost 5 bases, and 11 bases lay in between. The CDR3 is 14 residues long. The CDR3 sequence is CASSYFWGTETQYF. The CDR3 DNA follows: TGTGCCAGCAGTTACTTTTGGGGGACGGAGACCCAGTACTTC.